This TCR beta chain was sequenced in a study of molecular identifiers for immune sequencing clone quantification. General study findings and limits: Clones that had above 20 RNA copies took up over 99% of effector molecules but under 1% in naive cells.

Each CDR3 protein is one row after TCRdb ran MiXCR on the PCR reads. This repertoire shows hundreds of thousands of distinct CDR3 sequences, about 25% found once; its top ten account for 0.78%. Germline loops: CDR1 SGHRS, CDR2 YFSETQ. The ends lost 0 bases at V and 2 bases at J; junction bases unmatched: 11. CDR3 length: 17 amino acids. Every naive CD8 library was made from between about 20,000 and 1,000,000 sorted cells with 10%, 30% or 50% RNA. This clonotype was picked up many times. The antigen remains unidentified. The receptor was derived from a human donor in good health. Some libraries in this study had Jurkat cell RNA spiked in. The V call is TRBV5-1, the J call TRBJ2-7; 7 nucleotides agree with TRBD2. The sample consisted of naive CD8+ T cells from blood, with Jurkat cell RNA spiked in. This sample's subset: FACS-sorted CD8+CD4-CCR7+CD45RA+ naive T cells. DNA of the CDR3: TGCGCCAGCAGCTTGGTGACCACGCGGGAGTCCGCCTACGAGCAGTACTTC. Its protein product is CASSLVTTRESAYEQYF. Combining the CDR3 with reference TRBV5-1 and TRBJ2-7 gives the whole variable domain KAGVTQTPRYLIKTRGQQVTLSCSPISGHRSVSWYQQTPGQGLQFLFEYFSETQRNKGNFPGRFSGRQFSNSRSEMNVSTLELGDSALYLCASSLVTTRESAYEQYFGPGTRLTVT.